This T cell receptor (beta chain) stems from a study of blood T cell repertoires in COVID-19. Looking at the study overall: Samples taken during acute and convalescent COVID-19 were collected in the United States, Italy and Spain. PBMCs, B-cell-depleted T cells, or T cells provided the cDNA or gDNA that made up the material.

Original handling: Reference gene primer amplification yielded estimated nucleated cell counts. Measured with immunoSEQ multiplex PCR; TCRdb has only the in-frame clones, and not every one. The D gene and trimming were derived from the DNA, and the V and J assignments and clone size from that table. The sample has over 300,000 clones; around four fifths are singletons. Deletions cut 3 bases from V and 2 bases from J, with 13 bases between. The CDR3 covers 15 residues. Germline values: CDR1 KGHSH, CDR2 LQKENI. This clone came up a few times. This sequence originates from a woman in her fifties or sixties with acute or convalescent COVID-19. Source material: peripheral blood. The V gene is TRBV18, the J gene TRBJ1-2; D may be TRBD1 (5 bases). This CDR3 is CASSPGLQENYGYTF. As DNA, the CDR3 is TGTGCCAGCTCACCCGGTTTACAGGAAAACTATGGCTACACCTTC.